The next 23 T cell receptor beta chains were all read from a single sample in a study of blood T cell repertoires in COVID-19. Profiled with immunoSEQ multiplex PCR; TCRdb holds only in-frame clones, not every one. The sample yields 400,000 or so clones, roughly 91% seen once. Sequenced material: PBMCs or T cells enriched from blood (not recorded which). Receptor source: a man aged 18-30 years who had recovered from COVID-19.

The chain carries TRBV2 and TRBJ1-1; D call uncertain. This CDR3 has 13 amino acids. Trimming stripped 5 bases from V and 1 base from J, with 8 bases between. Germline CDR1 reads SNHLY; CDR2 reads FYNNEI. The CDR3, as DNA: TGTGCCAGCAGTTCCCCAGGGAACACTGAAGCTTTCTTT. Translated: CASSSPGNTEAFF.

The chain has TRBV10-3 and TRBJ2-5; 7 nucleotides line up with TRBD1. The germline CDR1 and CDR2 sequences are ENHRY and SYGVKD. The J segment lost 8 bases and the V segment lost 4 bases, leaving 10 bases of the junction unmatched. This CDR3 is 14 amino acids long. CDR3 amino acids: CAISGQGDLGTQYF. In DNA, the CDR3 is TGTGCCATCAGTGGCCAGGGGGACCTAGGTACCCAGTACTTC.

The CDR3 region is CASSDLLPGLYSNQPQHF. CDR3 bases: TGTGCCAGCAGTGACCTACTTCCGGGACTCTATAGCAATCAGCCCCAGCATTTT. The chain uses TRBV6-1 and TRBJ1-5, with D tentatively TRBD1 (5 bases). Looked up from germline, CDR1 is MNHNS and CDR2 is SASEGT. V was pared by 3 bases and J by 0 bases, with 18 bases between. This CDR3 spans 18 amino acids.

This clone was detected once. The V and J genes are TRBV3-1 (or the pseudogene TRBV3-2) and TRBJ1-3, with D unresolved. The CDR3 consists of 13 residues. Germline values: CDR1 LGHDT, CDR2 YNNKEL (reference sequence). V shed 5 bases and J shed 1 base, with 6 bases lying between them. This chain's CDR3 is CASSEHSGNTIYF. The CDR3 DNA sequence: TGTGCCAGCAGCGAACATTCTGGAAACACCATATATTTT.

The chain recombines TRBV5-6 with TRBJ1-3; no clear D. V was shortened by 1 base and J by 0 bases, with 14 bases between the two germline ends. CDR1 is SGHDT and CDR2 is YYEEEE in the germline V gene. This CDR3 is 17 amino acids long. The CDR3 loop reads CASSLLTDFSSGNTIYF. The CDR3 nucleotides read TGTGCCAGCAGCTTGCTCACCGATTTTAGCTCTGGAAACACCATATATTTT.

This sequence joins TRBV12-3 or TRBV12-4 and TRBJ1-1, with D maybe TRBD1 (6 bases). The CDR3 spans 13 residues. V dropped 7 bases and J dropped 8 bases, with 17 bases sitting between them. The CDR3, as DNA: TGTGCCAGCACCCTCATGGAAGGGGGAGAAGCTTTCTTT. It yields the protein CASTLMEGGEAFF.

The chain employs TRBV29-1 and TRBJ2-1; TRBD2 might be the D (5 bases). Germline V gene sequence: CDR1 SQVTM, CDR2 ANQGSEA. The length of the CDR3 is 14 residues. V lost 1 base, J lost 1 base, and 8 bases lay in between. The CDR3 spells CSVEVRESYNEQFF. Written as DNA, the CDR3 is TGCAGCGTTGAAGTAAGGGAGTCCTACAATGAGCAGTTCTTC.

The chain is built from TRBV3-1 (or the pseudogene TRBV3-2) and TRBJ1-6; no clear D gene. The CDR3 covers 16 residues. Looked up from germline, CDR1 is LGHDT and CDR2 is YNNKEL (reference sequence). Between the trimmed V and J ends, which lost 6 bases and 4 bases, there was a span of 16 bases. The CDR3 bases are TGTGCCAGCAGAGACGAACGGGAGAGATATAATTCACCCCTCCACTTT. Its translation: CASRDERERYNSPLHF.

This chain links TRBV28 with TRBJ1-1; 7 nucleotides line up with TRBD1. V lost 4 bases, J lost 4 bases, and 9 bases stayed unmatched. Looked up from germline, CDR1 is MDHEN and CDR2 is SYDVKM. The length of the CDR3 is 15 residues. The chain's CDR3 is CASSSLQGYGTEAFF. The CDR3 bases are TGTGCCAGCAGTTCGCTACAGGGGTACGGCACTGAAGCTTTCTTT.

V usage is TRBV10-2 and J usage is TRBJ2-1; 7 bases map to TRBD2. The CDR3 sequence is 14 residues long. The V and J ends lost 6 bases and 4 bases, in that order; junction bases with no gene match: 6. Germline V lookup: CDR1 WSHSY, CDR2 SAAADI. The CDR3 coding sequence is TGCGCCAGCAGGGGGGAGGGAATGTACAATGAGCAGTTCTTC. Its protein is CASRGEGMYNEQFF.

The chain carries TRBV2 and TRBJ1-6; weak D call: TRBD1 (5 bases). The CDR3 runs to 15 residues. Germline V gene data show CDR1 as SNHLY and CDR2 as FYNNEI. V was trimmed by 3 bases and J by 6 bases, leaving 12 bases between them. CDR3 residues: CASSDTRRGNSPLHF. CDR3 DNA sequence: TGTGCCAGCAGTGACACCCGGAGGGGTAATTCACCCCTCCACTTT. Supplemented by reference TRBV2 and TRBJ1-6, the full variable domain reads EPEVTQTPSHQVTQMGQEVILRCVPISNHLYFYWYRQILGQKVEFLVSFYNNEISEKSEIFDDQFSVERPDGSNFTLKIRSTKLEDSAMYFCASSDTRRGNSPLHFGNGTRLTVT.

The chain links TRBV4-2 to TRBJ2-2; a weak D match, TRBD1 (6 bases). The CDR3 has 15 residues. The V gene's germline CDR1 is LGHNA and CDR2 YNFKEQ. With 0 bases removed from V and 6 bases from J, the gap between germline ends came to 11 bases. CDR3 nucleotide sequence: TGTGCCAGCAGCCAAGATGGACAGAGCGCCGGGGAGCTGTTTTTT. It is translated as CASSQDGQSAGELFF.

This sequence joins TRBV24-1 and TRBJ2-2; 9 bases line up with TRBD1. After removal of 9 bases from V and 7 bases from J, the junction contained 8 bases not matched to a gene. Looked up from germline, CDR1 is KGHDR and CDR2 is SFDVKD. The CDR3 is made up of 14 amino acids. For the CDR3, the DNA is TGTGCCACCGCCCCGGGACAGGGTTACGGGGAGCTGTTTTTT. It translates to CATAPGQGYGELFF.

The chain recombines TRBV11-2 with TRBJ2-7; 9 bases map to TRBD2. The CDR3 loop spans 14 amino acids. In germline, CDR1 is SGHAT, CDR2 FQNNGV. After removal of 6 bases from V and 4 bases from J, the junction contained 7 bases not matched to a gene. The CDR3 is CASSALSGSYEQYF. In DNA, the CDR3 is TGTGCCAGCAGTGCCCTTAGCGGGAGTTACGAGCAGTACTTC.

This clone was observed a few times. The rearrangement links TRBV11-2 to TRBJ2-7, with 8 bases lining up with TRBD2. Germline V lookup: CDR1 SGHAT, CDR2 FQNNGV. With 5 bases clipped from V and 3 bases from J, the junction kept 9 bases outside the gene matches. The CDR3 consists of 15 residues. The CDR3 DNA sequence: TGTGCCAGCAGCCCGGGAGCGGGAGCTTTCTACGAGCAGTACTTC. Encoded protein: CASSPGAGAFYEQYF.

This chain's CDR3 is CASSQGPGGEKLFF. Written as DNA, the CDR3 is TGCGCCAGCAGCCAAGGGCCGGGGGGTGAAAAACTGTTTTTT. The gene calls are TRBV4-1 and TRBJ1-4; possibly TRBD1 for D (5 bases). Germline V gene lookup returns CDR1 MGHRA and CDR2 YSYEKL. The CDR3 is made up of 14 amino acids. The germline V and J ends were trimmed by 1 base and 7 bases, with 10 bases remaining between them.

The CDR3 coding sequence is TGCGCCAGCAGCCTGGTTCGGGGGGATGTTGGAAACACCATATATTTT. Protein product: CASSLVRGDVGNTIYF. This chain connects TRBV4-1 to TRBJ1-3; possible D gene TRBD1, 5 bases. The V end lost 4 bases, the J end lost 3 bases, and 16 bases lay between the germline ends. The CDR3 spans 16 residues. The germline V gene has CDR1 MGHRA and CDR2 YSYEKL.

J is TRBJ2-1 and V is TRBV24-1; 8 bases align to TRBD2. This CDR3 has 16 residues. The germline CDR1 and CDR2 sequences are KGHDR and SFDVKD. J gave up 4 bases and V 2 bases, and 6 bases lay outside the gene matches. CDR3 nucleotides: TGTGCCACCAGTGATTCGGGAGGGACCGCATACAATGAGCAGTTCTTC. It translates to CATSDSGGTAYNEQFF.

This chain connects TRBV11-3 to TRBJ1-6; 9 bases agree with TRBD1. Germline V gene data show CDR1 as SGHNT and CDR2 as YENEEA. The J segment lost 6 bases and the V segment lost 3 bases, leaving 3 bases of the junction unmatched. The CDR3 is 15 amino acids. In DNA form, the CDR3 reads TGTGCCAGCAGCTTTCGGGGACAGGGTAATTCACCCCTCCACTTT. The encoded protein is CASSFRGQGNSPLHF.

The V and J genes are TRBV7-3 and TRBJ1-1; D remains ambiguous. The CDR3 loop spans 16 amino acids. Trimming pared 1 base from V and 3 bases from J, leaving 15 bases between. Germline V lookup: CDR1 SGHTA, CDR2 FQGTGA. The CDR3 reads CASSLIGLREDTEAFF. In DNA, the CDR3 is TGTGCCAGCAGCTTAATTGGACTTCGCGAGGACACTGAAGCTTTCTTT.

The rearrangement joins TRBV19 to TRBJ2-1; TRBD2 aligns across 8 bases. V lost 5 bases and J lost 0; bases outside the gene matches: 9. The CDR3 length is 17 residues. Germline V lookup: CDR1 LNHDA, CDR2 SQIVND (reference sequence). The CDR3 coding sequence is TGTGCCAGTAGTTTTCAGGGACTAGGGAGCTCCTACAATGAGCAGTTCTTC. The encoded protein is CASSFQGLGSSYNEQFF.

J is TRBJ1-5 and V is TRBV2; 10 positions match TRBD1. The germline V gene encodes CDR1 SNHLY and CDR2 FYNNEI. Trimming at V came to 3 bases and at J to 2 bases, leaving 7 bases not matched to a gene. The length of the CDR3 is 17 residues. The CDR3 sequence: CASSEGGTGDGNQPQHF. The DNA for the CDR3 is TGTGCCAGCAGTGAGGGAGGGACAGGGGACGGCAATCAGCCCCAGCATTTT.

J is TRBJ2-1 and V is TRBV7-9, with D perhaps TRBD1 (6 bases). Germline assignment: CDR1 SEHNR and CDR2 FQNEAQ (reference sequence). The CDR3 has 13 amino acids. Trimming removed 5 bases at V and 9 bases at J, with 14 bases between. CDR3 amino acids: CASSPARQVEQFF. CDR3 in DNA: TGTGCCAGCAGCCCCGCCCGACAGGTTGAGCAGTTCTTC.